This T cell receptor (beta chain) was captured in a study of shared clonotypes between healthy human individuals. CDR3 length: 13 residues. Germline CDR1 reads MNHNS; CDR2 reads SASEGT. This table comes from immunoSEQ multiplex PCR, and its TCRdb copy is limited to in-frame clones, with some not included. The sample shows about 680,000 clones, about three quarters of them seen only once. This clone was seen once. Source material: memory CD4+ T cells sorted from blood. Subset of the sample: CD45RA-negative fraction. V gene TRBV6-1 combines with J gene TRBJ2-3, with D possibly TRBD2 on 7 matching bases. The TCR was taken from a woman aged 25 to 45 in good health. CDR3 region: CSEGGFSTDTQYF. CDR3 nucleotides: TGTTCCGAGGGGGGGTTCAGCACAGATACGCAGTATTTT.